These T cell receptor beta chains were read from a single sample in a study of shared clonotypes between healthy human individuals. Clones were read by immunoSEQ multiplex PCR, and TCRdb kept only the in-frame ones, dropping some. The sample has about 2.2 million clones, about 93% seen once. Sequencing was done on a sample of naive CD8+ T cells from PBMCs. The receptors here all came from a man aged 18 to 35 in good health. Some clones in this sample may be carry-over from other donors' samples. Both conserved end residues are part of each CDR3. D genes are given only for firm matches. The size entry is marked missing in some rows and otherwise reads once, few, many or a size class.

d_call	v_call	clone_size	j_call	cdr3_nt	cdr3_aa
TRBD2	TRBV6-6	NA	TRBJ2-7	TGTGCCAGCAGGGGGGGACTAGCGGGAGGGGCCTACGAGCAGTACTTC	CASRGGLAGGAYEQYF
NA	TRBV6-1	NA	TRBJ1-1	TGTGCCAGCAGTGAATGGGTAGTAAACACTGAAGCTTTCTTT	CASSEWVVNTEAFF
NA	TRBV29-1	NA	TRBJ2-2	TGCAGCGTTGAAGTCGGCAAATGGGGCACCGGGGAGCTGTTTTTT	CSVEVGKWGTGELFF
NA	TRBV20-1	NA	TRBJ1-5	TGCAGTGCTACAGGGACCCAGCCCCAGCATTTT	CSATGTQPQHF
NA	TRBV5-6	NA	TRBJ2-7	TGTGCCAGCAGCTTTAAGGAGAGACCCTACGAGCAGTACTTC	CASSFKERPYEQYF
NA	TRBV6-6	NA	TRBJ1-1	TGTGCCAGCAGTACATGGGGGCTTGCTACTGAAGCTTTCTTT	CASSTWGLATEAFF
TRBD1	TRBV7-6	NA	TRBJ2-2	TGTGCCAGCAGCTTAAACCACGGACGAGGGGGCCGCACCGGGGAGCTGTTTTTT	CASSLNHGRGGRTGELFF
TRBD2	TRBV4-3	NA	TRBJ2-1	TGCGCCAGCAGCCAAGATACCCCATGGACTAGCGAGCTTTTGAATGAGCAGTTCTTC	CASSQDTPWTSELLNEQFF
NA	TRBV6-1	NA	TRBJ2-7	TGTGCCAGCAGTGAAGCGCAACATATTACCTACGAGCAGTACTTC	CASSEAQHITYEQYF
NA	TRBV5-8	NA	TRBJ2-1	TGTGCCAGCAGCTTGTTTAGGGGGGAGGGCCGCAATGAGCAGTTCTTC	CASSLFRGEGRNEQFF
TRBD1	TRBV5-1	NA	TRBJ1-2	TGCGCCAGCAGCTTGGCCGGGGGACAGGGAGCCGGCTACACCTTC	CASSLAGGQGAGYTF
NA	TRBV5-6	NA	TRBJ2-7	TGTGCCAGCAGCTTGGCAGGGGACTACCCCTACGAGCAGTACTTC	CASSLAGDYPYEQYF
TRBD1	TRBV4-1	NA	TRBJ1-2	TGCGCCAGCAGCCAACCCCGGGACAGGGTAGGTGGCTACACCTTC	CASSQPRDRVGGYTF
TRBD1	TRBV4-3	NA	TRBJ1-6	TGCGCCAGCAGCCTCAAGGACAGGGCGAGTTCACCCCTCCACTTT	CASSLKDRASSPLHF
NA	TRBV19	few	TRBJ1-1	TGTGCCAGTATAAGAGGGATGAACACTGAAGCTTTCTTT	CASIRGMNTEAFF
NA	TRBV29-1	NA	TRBJ2-7	TGCAGCGTACAGGGCCCTGCCCACGAGCAGTACTTC	CSVQGPAHEQYF
NA	TRBV7-2	NA	TRBJ2-1	TGTGCCAGCAGCCCCCGCCGGGAGTGGCTGTTCTTC	CASSPRREWLFF
TRBD2	TRBV19	NA	TRBJ2-7	TGTGCCAGTAGTATTAGCGGGAGTCCCTACGAGCAGTACTTC	CASSISGSPYEQYF
TRBD1	TRBV27	once	TRBJ2-7	TGTGCCAGCAGTTTAAGGGATTGGACAGGGGGCTACGAGCAGTACTTC	CASSLRDWTGGYEQYF
TRBD2	TRBV9	NA	TRBJ2-1	TGTGCCAGCGGGAGGGGTAGCATGGATGAGCAGTTCTTC	CASGRGSMDEQFF
TRBD2	TRBV5-4	once	TRBJ2-2	TGTGCCAGCAGCTTGGAAGTGTGGCGGGAGCTATCTTCCGGGGAGCTGTTTTTT	CASSLEVWRELSSGELFF
NA	TRBV27	NA	TRBJ2-2	TGTGCCAGCAGTTCTAGGCTTAACACCGGGGAGCTGTTTTTT	CASSSRLNTGELFF
NA	TRBV7-3	NA	TRBJ2-3	TGTGCCAGCAGCTTAACGGGGTTGGGTGCAGATACGCAGTATTTT	CASSLTGLGADTQYF
TRBD2	TRBV19	NA	TRBJ2-2	TGTGCCACCTCGGGGGGGCTGCGGGAAGATAACGGGGAGCTGTTTTTT	CATSGGLREDNGELFF
TRBD1	TRBV6-5	NA	TRBJ1-2	TGTGCCAGCAGTTACAAGACAGGGGGCGGACAGGGTGGCTACACCTTC	CASSYKTGGGQGGYTF
NA	TRBV7-8	NA	TRBJ1-3	TGTGCCAGCAGCTTATCTTACAGGGAAGCTGGAAACACCATATATTTT	CASSLSYREAGNTIYF
TRBD2	TRBV11-2	NA	TRBJ2-7	TGTGCCAGCAGCTTCCTAGCGGGATCGCGCCACGAGCAGTACTTC	CASSFLAGSRHEQYF
NA	TRBV27	NA	TRBJ2-7	TGTGCCAGCAGTTTTAATTCGGAGCCGGAGTACTTC	CASSFNSEPEYF
TRBD2	TRBV4-2	NA	TRBJ2-7	TGTGCCAGCAGCCAGACAGCGGGGGAACCCTACGAGCAGTACTTC	CASSQTAGEPYEQYF